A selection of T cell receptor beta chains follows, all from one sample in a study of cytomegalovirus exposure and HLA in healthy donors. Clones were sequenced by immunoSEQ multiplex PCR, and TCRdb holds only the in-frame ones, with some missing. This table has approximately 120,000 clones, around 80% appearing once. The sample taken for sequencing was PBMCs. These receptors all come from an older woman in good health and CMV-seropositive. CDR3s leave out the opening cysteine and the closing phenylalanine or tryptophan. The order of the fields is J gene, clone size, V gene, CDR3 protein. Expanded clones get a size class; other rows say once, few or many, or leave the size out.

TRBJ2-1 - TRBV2 ASSRLDYSDEQF
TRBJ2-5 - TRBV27 ASRITGEETQY
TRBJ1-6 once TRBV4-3 ASSQVWDRVLDSPLH
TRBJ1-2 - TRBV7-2 ASSRTGSSYGYT
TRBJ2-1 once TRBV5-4 ASSLGGTGRNEQF
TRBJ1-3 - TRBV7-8 ASSLARDSGNTIY
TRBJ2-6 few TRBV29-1 SVEPVSSGANVLT
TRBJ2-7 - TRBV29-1 SAGDYEQY
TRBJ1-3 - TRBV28 ASRGGTNSGNTIY
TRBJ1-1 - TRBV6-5 ASSSHPQAANTEAF
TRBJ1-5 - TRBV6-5 ASSSPGEANQPQH
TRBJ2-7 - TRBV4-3 ASSRGFSYEQY
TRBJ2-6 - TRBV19 ASRDRVWSGANVLT
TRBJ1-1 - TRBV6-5 ASSVGQGTEAF
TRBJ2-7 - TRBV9 ASSPTDRAEYEQY
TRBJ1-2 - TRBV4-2 ASSPGTKDGYT
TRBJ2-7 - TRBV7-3 ASSQGDEQY
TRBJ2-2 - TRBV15 ATSRVGATGELF
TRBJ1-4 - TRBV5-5 ASSPGTGRQRVEKLF
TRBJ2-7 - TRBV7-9 ASSLEGGRIYEQY
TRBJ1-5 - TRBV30 AWSGLQGGQPQH
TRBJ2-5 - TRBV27 ASSLWFQGGGETQY
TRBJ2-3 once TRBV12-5 ASGFAGTSVRSSTDTQY
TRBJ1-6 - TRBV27 ASSWRPGTGTYNSPLH
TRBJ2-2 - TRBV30 AWSSRRPSNTGELF
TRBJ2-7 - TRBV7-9 ASSPEGGYYEQY
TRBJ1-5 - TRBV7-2 ASSFQGTSNQPQH
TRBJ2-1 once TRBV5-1 ASSYGHFSYNEQF
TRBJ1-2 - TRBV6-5 ASSAGGPDPYGYT
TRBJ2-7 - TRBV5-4 ASSGGQTYEQY
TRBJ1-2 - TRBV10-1 ASRGTVVSGYT
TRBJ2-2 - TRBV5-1 ASSLAHVQGNTGELF
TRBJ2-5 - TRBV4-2 ASSQSPPGQGGETQY
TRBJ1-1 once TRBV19 ASSIGGVNTEAF
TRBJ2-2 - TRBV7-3 ASSAGLRTGELF
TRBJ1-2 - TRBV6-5 ASSPDRGSYGYT
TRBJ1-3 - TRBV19 ASSIFTLSGNTIY